This T cell receptor (beta chain) was sequenced in a study of CD8 T cells in ankylosing spondylitis. General study points: Seemingly distinctive of ankylosing spondylitis blood was a TCR beta motif formed by eight highly homologous variants.

The CDR3 sequence is 13 residues long. V was clipped by 3 bases and J by 8 bases, with 11 bases between them. Using quantitative 5'-RACE with molecular barcodes, the authors made TCR beta libraries. TCRdb used MiXCR to reprocess the 5' RACE reads, holding one entry per CDR3 protein. Of a few hundred thousand distinct CDR3 sequences listed, approximately 20% are singletons. Regarding this clonotype: Antigen: not known.

V and J are TRBV12-3 or TRBV12-4 and TRBJ2-1, with D possibly being TRBD1 (6 bases). The source is a male donor with ankylosing spondylitis. The sequenced sample consisted of blood, either unsorted or a sorted T cell fraction (not recorded which). In DNA form, the CDR3 reads TGTGCCAGCAGTTTTAACAGGGTCGATGAGCAGTTCTTC. It specifies CASSFNRVDEQFF.